The 10 T cell receptor beta chains presented below share a single source sample, sequenced in a study of cytomegalovirus exposure and HLA in healthy donors. A multiplex PCR was run with 60 Vbeta primers and 13 Jbeta primers. Assay: immunoSEQ multiplex PCR; the TCRdb copy retains only in-frame clones and omits some. Seen here are approximately 150,000 clones, around 73% observed once, and the top ten hold around 3.2%. The sequenced sample consisted of PBMCs. These receptors all come from a female donor in good health and CMV-seronegative.

This chain connects TRBV2 to TRBJ1-1; 8 bases align to TRBD1. The V gene end was trimmed by 2 bases and the J gene end by 4 bases; junction bases not matched to a gene: 9. The germline gives CDR1 SNHLY, CDR2 FYNNEI. CDR3 length: 16 residues. The CDR3 region has the DNA TGTGCCAGCAGTGAATATGGTCAGGGGGCGGGCACTGAAGCTTTCTTT. Protein: CASSEYGQGAGTEAFF.

The chain couples TRBV5-1 to TRBJ1-2; D is possibly TRBD1 (6 bases). CDR3 size: 21 residues. V dropped 1 base and J dropped 2 bases, with 30 bases sitting between them. Germline CDR1 is SGHRS and CDR2 is YFSETQ. CDR3 loop: CASSLLGDNRDILNRNYGYTF. CDR3 sequence (DNA): TGCGCCAGCAGCTTGTTAGGTGATAACCGGGACATACTAAATCGGAACTATGGCTACACCTTC.

Details on this clone: At one end the junction does not follow the germline gene, possibly because of a read error. The chain employs TRBV7-2 and TRBJ2-2, with 10 positions matching TRBD2. Germline V lookup: CDR1 SGHTA, CDR2 FQGNSA. The CDR3 runs to 17 residues. The CDR3, as DNA: TGTGCCAGCAGCTTAGGCGGGCCGGGGACTAGCGCCGGGGAGCCGTTTTTT. Its translation: CASSLGGPGTSAGEPFF.

This clone showed up just once. The chain is built from TRBV5-1 and TRBJ2-1, with a tentative D call TRBD1 (6 bases). V was trimmed by 1 base and J by 3 bases, leaving 14 bases between them. Germline CDR1 reads SGHRS; CDR2 reads YFSETQ. CDR3 length: 16 amino acids. This CDR3 reads CASSLRARTVYNEQFF. In DNA, the CDR3 is TGCGCCAGCAGCTTGAGGGCCAGGACAGTCTACAATGAGCAGTTCTTC.

V and J are TRBV28 and TRBJ2-4; 7 bases fit TRBD1. Germline V CDR1 and CDR2: MDHEN, SYDVKM. CDR3 length: 16 residues. The V segment lost 4 bases and the J segment 8 bases; nucleotides outside the gene matches: 14. The CDR3 DNA reads as TGTGCCAGCAGTTCAGGGGGTAGAGGAAATGGAGACATTCAGTACTTC. Protein: CASSSGGRGNGDIQYF.

The genes are TRBV9 and TRBJ2-2; D is unclear. V gave up 0 bases and J gave up 8 bases, with 8 bases separating them. Germline lookup yields CDR1 SGDLS and CDR2 YYNGEE. The CDR3 extends over 13 amino acids. CDR3 DNA sequence: TGTGCCAGCAGCGTAGAGAAGAGGGGGGAGCTGTTTTTT. As protein: CASSVEKRGELFF. The full variable domain, rest sourced from reference TRBV9 and TRBJ2-2, is DSGVTQTPKHLITATGQRVTLRCSPRSGDLSVYWYQQSLDQGLQFLIQYYNGEERAKGNILERFSAQQFPDLHSELNLSSLELGDSALYFCASSVEKRGELFFGEGSRLTVL.

In this sample, this clone turned up a few times. This chain uses TRBV28 with TRBJ1-1; 11 bases fit TRBD1. Losses at the gene ends were 6 bases for V and 10 bases for J; bases not matched to a gene: 10. CDR3 length: 14 amino acids. Germline loops: CDR1 MDHEN, CDR2 SYDVKM. Here the CDR3 reads CASRQGTGGKAAFF. The CDR3 bases are TGTGCCAGCAGGCAGGGGACAGGGGGGAAAGCAGCTTTCTTT.

The chain links TRBV5-1 to TRBJ1-5; possibly TRBD1 for D (5 bases). The CDR3 extends over 13 amino acids. The germline V gene encodes CDR1 SGHRS and CDR2 YFSETQ. Trimming took 5 bases from V and 3 from J, leaving 9 bases between them. CDR3 DNA sequence: TGCGCCAGCAGGACAGCCGACAATCAGCCCCAGCATTTT. This sequence encodes CASRTADNQPQHF.

CDR3 bases: TGCAGCGTTGAAGGCTTCGGACTAGCGGGAGCGAATGAGCAGTTCTTC. It is translated as CSVEGFGLAGANEQFF. This chain joins TRBV29-1 and TRBJ2-1; 13 bases agree with TRBD2. Trimming removed 1 base from V and 7 bases from J; junction bases left unmatched: 7. The CDR3 contains 16 residues. CDR1 and CDR2 (germline): SQVTM, ANQGSEA.

CDR3 nucleotides: TGTGCCAGCAGTTTACCTAGCGGGGGGCCCCGGGGTGAGCAGTTCTTC. Its translation: CASSLPSGGPRGEQFF. The chain carries TRBV6-5 and TRBJ2-1, with 11 bases lining up with TRBD2. CDR3 length equals 16 residues. J gave up 9 bases and V 4 bases, and 11 bases lay outside the gene matches. Germline CDR1 is MNHEY and CDR2 is SVGAGI.